The 23 T cell receptor beta chains given below trace back to one sample, sequenced in a study of CD8 T cells in Susac syndrome. With random hexamers, reverse transcription was performed on about 0.45 to 1 ug of RNA. MiXCR, applied by TCRdb to the immunoSEQ multiplex PCR reads, yields one record per CDR3 protein. The sample includes over 300,000 distinct CDR3 sequences, around 92% of them seen just once. Sample: CD4+ T cells from PBMCs. The receptors derive from a human donor with multiple sclerosis.

This chain uses TRBV20-1 with TRBJ2-2, with a possible D match to TRBD1 (6 bases). Germline CDR1 is DFQATT and CDR2 is SNEGSKA (reference sequence). V was pared by 2 bases and J by 6 bases, with 16 bases between. The CDR3 covers 15 residues. The CDR3 sequence: CSARPWGRQSGELFF. The CDR3 DNA reads TGCAGTGCTAGACCGTGGGGGCGTCAATCCGGGGAGCTGTTTTTT.

The J gene is TRBJ2-1, the V gene TRBV20-1, with D possibly TRBD2 on 5 matching bases. V gave up 2 bases and J gave up 7 bases, with 21 bases separating them. This CDR3 has 16 residues. Germline V gene lookup returns CDR1 DFQATT and CDR2 SNEGSKA (reference sequence). Written as DNA, the CDR3 is TGCAGTGCTAGACCCCCCCCGAAGGGTTGGGAGAATGAGCAGTTCTTC. This translates into CSARPPPKGWENEQFF.

The chain carries TRBV20-1 and TRBJ2-7; D is undetermined. Trimming pared 6 bases from V and 3 bases from J, leaving 12 bases between. This CDR3 is 12 amino acids long. Per the germline V gene, CDR1 is DFQATT and CDR2 is SNEGSKA (reference sequence). The CDR3 DNA reads TGCAGTGCCCTGCCGGGCGGCTACGAGCAGTACTTC. Its translation is CSALPGGYEQYF.

This rearrangement joins TRBV4-2 to TRBJ1-1; TRBD1 matches at 8 bases. Per the germline V gene, CDR1 is LGHNA and CDR2 is YNFKEQ. The trim removed 4 bases at V and 2 bases at J, leaving 6 bases unmatched. The CDR3 totals 15 residues. CDR3 in DNA: TGTGCCAGCAGCCCAGGACAGGGACCAAACACTGAAGCTTTCTTT. This encodes CASSPGQGPNTEAFF.

This chain uses TRBV20-1 with TRBJ2-4; 13 positions agree with TRBD2. J lost 7 bases, V lost 5 bases, and 5 bases had no gene match. The germline V gene has CDR1 DFQATT and CDR2 SNEGSKA (reference sequence). This CDR3 region has 14 residues. CDR3: CSAAGTSGKNIQYF. CDR3 DNA: TGCAGTGCTGCCGGGACTAGCGGGAAGAACATTCAGTACTTC.

This chain's CDR3 is CSAKGGQGPHEQYF. Here the CDR3 DNA reads TGCAGTGCCAAGGGAGGACAGGGTCCTCATGAGCAGTACTTC. The V gene is TRBV20-1, the J gene TRBJ2-7, with 8 bases that match TRBD1. V lost 6 bases, J lost 7 bases, and 14 bases stayed unmatched. This CDR3 region has 14 residues. CDR1 and CDR2 (germline): DFQATT, SNEGSKA (reference sequence).

The chain uses TRBV29-1 and TRBJ2-1, with D unresolved. Trimming took 0 bases from V and 2 from J, leaving 14 bases between them. Per the germline V gene, CDR1 is SQVTM and CDR2 is ANQGSEA. The CDR3 extends over 16 amino acids. The DNA for the CDR3 is TGCAGCGTTGAAGATCATTCCCCCGGGCCCTACAATGAGCAGTTCTTC. As protein: CSVEDHSPGPYNEQFF.

CDR3 sequence reads: CAISESALAGGNNEQFF. As DNA, the CDR3 is TGTGCCATCAGTGAGTCAGCACTAGCGGGAGGGAACAATGAGCAGTTCTTC. V gene TRBV10-3 combines with J gene TRBJ2-1; 13 bases line up with TRBD2. The CDR3 spans 17 residues. After removal of 0 bases from V and 5 bases from J, the junction contained 4 bases not matched to a gene. Germline V gene sequence: CDR1 ENHRY, CDR2 SYGVKD.

The chain is built from TRBV12-5 and TRBJ2-3; tentative D call: TRBD2 (5 bases). Germline assignment: CDR1 LGHNT and CDR2 FRNRAP. CDR3 length: 20 residues. V shed 0 bases and J shed 0 bases, with 22 bases lying between them. The CDR3 DNA reads as TGTGCTAGTGGTTTGGTACTGAGAGGCGTCGGACTCTCTAGCACAGATACGCAGTATTTT. This translates into CASGLVLRGVGLSSTDTQYF.

V is TRBV10-3 and J is TRBJ2-1, with 14 bases lining up with TRBD2. The J segment lost 13 bases and the V segment lost 0 bases, leaving 5 bases of the junction unmatched. CDR1 is ENHRY, CDR2 SYGVKD, per germline. The CDR3 totals 15 residues. CDR3: CAISESGTSGREQFF. The CDR3 nucleotides are TGTGCCATCAGTGAGTCCGGGACTAGCGGGAGAGAACAGTTCTTC.

The rearrangement uses TRBV5-1 and TRBJ1-1; D not resolved. CDR3 length equals 16 residues. Trimming left V 4 bases short and J 5 bases short, with 21 bases between. The germline V gene has CDR1 SGHRS and CDR2 YFSETQ. The chain's CDR3 is CASSPQPTKSITEAFF. DNA for the CDR3: TGCGCCAGCAGCCCACAACCGACCAAATCGATAACTGAAGCTTTCTTT.

The J gene is TRBJ1-2, the V gene TRBV29-1, with 7 bases identical to TRBD1. CDR1 is SQVTM, CDR2 ANQGSEA, per germline. This CDR3 spans 11 amino acids. J lost 8 bases, V lost 6 bases, and 6 bases had no gene match. In DNA, the CDR3 is TGCAGCGTAGAGACAGGGATGGGCTACACCTTC. Translated: CSVETGMGYTF.

This sequence joins TRBV7-9 and TRBJ2-3; TRBD2 matches at 11 bases. Per the germline V gene, CDR1 is SEHNR and CDR2 is FQNEAQ (reference sequence). The CDR3 runs to 13 residues. Losses at the gene ends were 7 bases for V and 6 bases for J; bases not matched to a gene: 3. The CDR3 DNA reads as TGTGCCAGCAAGACTAGCGGGGCCGATACGCAGTATTTT. Amino acid sequence: CASKTSGADTQYF.

In nucleotides, the CDR3 is TGCAGTGCTAGCCCTGGCGGTGAGCAGTTCTTC. Translating it yields CSASPGGEQFF. This chain joins TRBV20-1 and TRBJ2-1, with unresolved D. Germline CDR1 and CDR2: DFQATT and SNEGSKA (reference sequence). This CDR3 region has 11 residues. With 3 bases removed from V and 9 bases from J, the gap between germline ends came to 9 bases.

This clonotype is a singleton in its sample. In DNA, the CDR3 is TGTGCCAGCAGGCGTGGAGTACGCGGGAGGGACGGCTACACCTTC. It encodes CASRRGVRGRDGYTF. This chain connects TRBV12-3 or TRBV12-4 to TRBJ1-2; a weak D match, TRBD1 (5 bases). This CDR3 region has 15 residues. V was pared by 6 bases and J by 8 bases, with 22 bases between.

This chain connects TRBV6-5 to TRBJ1-6; D gene ambiguous. The germline gives CDR1 MNHEY, CDR2 SVGAGI. V was pared by 2 bases and J by 7 bases, with 6 bases between. The CDR3 extends over 13 amino acids. CDR3 DNA: TGTGCCAGCAGTTACGTCGAGAATTCACCCCTCCACTTT. It encodes CASSYVENSPLHF.

V usage is TRBV12-3 or TRBV12-4 and J usage is TRBJ2-7; D perhaps matches TRBD2 (6 bases). The length of the CDR3 is 14 residues. The ends were cut back, 4 bases at V and 2 bases at J, with 12 bases in the middle. DNA for the CDR3: TGTGCCAGCAGTTCGAGTAGCGGTACCTACGAGCAGTACTTC. It encodes CASSSSSGTYEQYF.

This chain connects TRBV5-4 to TRBJ1-1, with D possibly being TRBD1 (5 bases). CDR3 length equals 14 residues. Germline CDR1 and CDR2: SGHNT and YYREEE (reference sequence). Trimming shortened V by 3 bases and J by 4 bases, and 13 bases separated the two germline ends. The CDR3 region is CASSWGGSGTEAFF. CDR3 nucleotides: TGTGCCAGCAGCTGGGGGGGGAGTGGCACTGAAGCTTTCTTT.

This chain connects TRBV5-1 to TRBJ2-7; D perhaps matches TRBD1 (5 bases). Trimming left V 1 base short and J 3 bases short, with 20 bases between. This CDR3 spans 17 amino acids. Germline loops: CDR1 SGHRS, CDR2 YFSETQ. CDR3 sequence: CASSLFPRQLANYEQYF. The CDR3 DNA is TGCGCCAGCAGCTTGTTCCCAAGACAGTTAGCCAACTACGAGCAGTACTTC.

The chain employs TRBV3-1 and TRBJ1-4; TRBD1 aligns across 8 bases. Germline CDR1 is LGHDT and CDR2 is YNNKEL (reference sequence). This CDR3 has 16 amino acids. Trimming at V came to 0 bases and at J to 8 bases, leaving 8 bases not matched to a gene. CDR3 nucleotides: TGTGCCAGCAGCCAAGATGTCGGGACAGGTCGGGAAAAACTGTTTTTT. Residues: CASSQDVGTGREKLFF.

The gene calls are TRBV12-3 or TRBV12-4 and TRBJ1-1; D remains ambiguous. This CDR3 contains 14 residues. V was pared by 7 bases and J by 5 bases, with 17 bases between. The CDR3 region has the DNA TGTGCCAGCACCCCTGGGGTAGGAAAAACTGAAGCTTTCTTT. The encoded protein is CASTPGVGKTEAFF.

The genes are TRBV20-1 and TRBJ1-3; D not certain. This CDR3 spans 13 amino acids. Trimming shortened V by 3 bases and J by 0 bases, and 6 bases separated the two germline ends. In germline, CDR1 is DFQATT, CDR2 SNEGSKA (reference sequence). CDR3 sequence reads: CSARLISGNTIYF. The DNA of the CDR3 is TGCAGTGCTAGGCTCATCTCTGGAAACACCATATATTTT.

V gene TRBV10-3 combines with J gene TRBJ1-2, with D tentatively TRBD1 (5 bases). Germline V lookup: CDR1 ENHRY, CDR2 SYGVKD. The germline V and J ends were trimmed by 0 bases and 7 bases, with 18 bases remaining between them. This CDR3 spans 16 amino acids. Here the CDR3 DNA reads TGTGCCATCAGTGAGTCCCAGGGAGGGATCCGTGGTGGCTACACCTTC. Translated, it gives CAISESQGGIRGGYTF.